A single sample gave rise to the 31 T cell receptor beta chains below, sequenced in a study of blood T cell repertoires in COVID-19. Only in-frame clones appear in the TCRdb table, and some are missing; sequencing was by immunoSEQ multiplex PCR. This sample has some 320,000 clones; around nine tenths occur once, and the top ten carry 2.6%. Sequenced: PBMCs or T cells enriched from blood (not recorded which). Receptors were obtained from a man between 60 and 75 years old who had recovered from COVID-19.

The chain couples TRBV7-2 to TRBJ1-5; no firm D call. CDR1 SGHTA and CDR2 FQGNSA come from the germline V gene. Trimming shortened V by 5 bases and J by 1 base, and 24 bases separated the two germline ends. The CDR3 loop spans 19 amino acids. CDR3 residues: CASSPRDIFTVVSNQPQHF. Here the CDR3 DNA reads TGTGCCAGCAGCCCACGTGATATCTTTACAGTTGTGAGCAATCAGCCCCAGCATTTT.

The chain links TRBV11-2 to TRBJ2-1, with 9 bases that match TRBD2. V shed 3 bases and J 3 bases; nucleotides not matched to a gene: 9. Germline V lookup: CDR1 SGHAT, CDR2 FQNNGV. This CDR3 is built from 17 residues. CDR3: CASSLLTSGGNYNEQFF. CDR3 sequence (DNA): TGTGCCAGCAGCTTGTTGACTAGCGGAGGAAACTACAATGAGCAGTTCTTC. The full variable domain, rest sourced from reference TRBV11-2 and TRBJ2-1, is EAGVAQSPRYKIIEKRQSVAFWCNPISGHATLYWYQQILGQGPKLLIQFQNNGVVDDSQLPKDRFSAERLKGVDSTLKIQPAKLEDSAVYLCASSLLTSGGNYNEQFFGPGTRLTVL.

CDR3 nucleotide sequence: TGCGCCAGCAGCCACTCCCGCAGGGACGAGCAGTACTTC. As protein: CASSHSRRDEQYF. This chain connects TRBV4-1 to TRBJ2-7; perhaps TRBD1 as D (5 bases). V lost 3 bases to trimming and J lost 5 bases, with 11 bases between them. Germline V gene lookup returns CDR1 MGHRA and CDR2 YSYEKL. The CDR3 is 13 residues long.

V and J are TRBV5-1 and TRBJ1-1; weak D call: TRBD1 (5 bases). CDR1 and CDR2 from the germline V gene are SGHRS and YFSETQ. The germline V and J ends were trimmed by 4 bases and 7 bases, with 14 bases remaining between them. CDR3 length: 13 amino acids. As DNA, the CDR3 is TGCGCCAGCAGCGATCTGGGGCTAAATGAAGCTTTCTTT. This gives the protein CASSDLGLNEAFF.

This clone was seen once. The chain uses TRBV3-1 (or the pseudogene TRBV3-2) and TRBJ1-2; D call uncertain. The length of the CDR3 is 15 residues. Germline CDR1 LGHDT, CDR2 YNNKEL (reference sequence). V shed 4 bases and J shed 8 bases, with 20 bases lying between them. The CDR3 DNA sequence: TGTGCCAGCAGCCCCCCGGGTCAGATCTTTTTAGGCTACACCTTC. The encoded protein is CASSPPGQIFLGYTF.

A remark on this clone: Its ends do not fully match the called genes, so a read error is possible. The chain joins TRBV15 to TRBJ2-7; the D gene is possibly TRBD1 (5 bases). Per germline, CDR1 LNHNV and CDR2 YYDKDF (reference sequence). The CDR3 is 16 amino acids. The CDR3 sequence is CAASTERRAISYEQYF. The CDR3, as DNA: TGTGCCGCCAGCACTGAACGCAGGGCTATCTCCTACGAGCAGTACTTC.

This chain links TRBV5-1 with TRBJ2-5; TRBD2 matches at 9 bases. The CDR3 is 15 residues long. V lost 3 bases and J lost 2; bases outside the gene matches: 5. Germline V lookup: CDR1 SGHRS, CDR2 YFSETQ. CDR3 in DNA: TGCGCCAGCAGCTGGAGACTAGCGGCACAAGAGACCCAGTACTTC. It translates to CASSWRLAAQETQYF. The variable domain in full, completed from reference TRBV5-1 and TRBJ2-5, reads KAGVTQTPRYLIKTRGQQVTLSCSPISGHRSVSWYQQTPGQGLQFLFEYFSETQRNKGNFPGRFSGRQFSNSRSEMNVSTLELGDSALYLCASSWRLAAQETQYFGPGTRLLVL.

The chain uses TRBV19 and TRBJ1-5, with D tentatively TRBD1 (6 bases). The V gene's germline CDR1 is LNHDA and CDR2 SQIVND (reference sequence). This CDR3 has 16 residues. The V end was cut by 1 base, the J end by 0 bases, with 10 bases between. The CDR3, as DNA: TGTGCCAGTAGTATAGCCGGACAGAATAGCAATCAGCCCCAGCATTTT. Protein: CASSIAGQNSNQPQHF.

The chain has TRBV9 and TRBJ2-7; possibly TRBD2 for D (6 bases). Trimming took 4 bases from V and 1 from J, leaving 12 bases between them. Germline-derived CDR1 and CDR2 are SGDLS and YYNGEE. The CDR3 loop spans 14 amino acids. CDR3: CASSPIGTSYEQYF. The CDR3 DNA follows: TGTGCCAGCAGCCCTATCGGGACTTCCTACGAGCAGTACTTC.

The genes are TRBV7-8 and TRBJ1-2, with a tentative D call TRBD1 (6 bases). In germline, CDR1 is SGHVS, CDR2 FQNEAQ. Trimming left V 4 bases short and J 2 bases short, with 11 bases between. This CDR3 comprises 14 residues. DNA for the CDR3: TGTGCCAGCAGCTCAGGGAGGGGGAACTATGGCTACACCTTC. Amino acids: CASSSGRGNYGYTF. The whole variable domain, filled in from reference TRBV7-8 and TRBJ1-2, reads GAGVSQSPRYKVAKRGQDVALRCDPISGHVSLFWYQQALGQGPEFLTYFQNEAQLDKSGLPSDRFFAERPEGSVSTLKIQRTQQEDSAVYLCASSSGRGNYGYTFGSGTRLTVV.

This sequence joins TRBV6-5 and TRBJ2-1; 10 positions match TRBD1. Germline loops: CDR1 MNHEY, CDR2 SVGAGI. Trimming at V came to 5 bases and at J to 10 bases, leaving 11 bases not matched to a gene. This CDR3 has 15 residues. CDR3: CASSRNRDRGREQFF. CDR3 nucleotide sequence: TGTGCCAGCAGTAGAAACCGGGACAGGGGAAGGGAGCAGTTCTTC.

V usage is TRBV6-2 or TRBV6-3 and J usage is TRBJ2-2, with D perhaps TRBD2 (5 bases). The CDR3 is 15 residues long. The germline CDR1 and CDR2 sequences are MNHEY and SVGEGT. V lost 2 bases and J lost 5, with 12 bases in between. The CDR3 bases are TGTGCCAGCAGTTACCCGCCGAGAGGGACCGGGGAGCTGTTTTTT. Protein product: CASSYPPRGTGELFF.

Of note for this clone: This same CDR3 is encoded by further DNA sequences in the sample. V usage is TRBV5-1 and J usage is TRBJ1-2; 9 bases align to TRBD1. The V gene end was trimmed by 3 bases and the J gene end by 5 bases; junction bases not matched to a gene: 2. Germline V gene data show CDR1 as SGHRS and CDR2 as YFSETQ. The CDR3 sequence is 13 residues long. The CDR3, as DNA: TGCGCCAGCAGCTCTGGACAGGGGTATGGCTACACCTTC. Its translation: CASSSGQGYGYTF.

The V and J genes are TRBV23-1 and TRBJ2-2; 9 bases line up with TRBD1. Being an ORF, TRBV23-1 has a function that is uncertain. The length of the CDR3 is 19 residues. Germline trimming cut 0 bases from V and 2 bases from J; bases unmatched to any gene: 10. The CDR3 DNA follows: TGCGCCAGCAGTCAATCTTTAGTCGGGACAGGGAAAAACACCGGGGAGCTGTTTTTT. It translates to CASSQSLVGTGKNTGELFF.

The chain recombines TRBV29-1 with TRBJ1-2; D ambiguous. Germline V gene sequence: CDR1 SQVTM, CDR2 ANQGSEA. Trimming removed 4 bases from V and 2 bases from J, with 8 bases in between. The CDR3 spans 12 residues. CDR3 region: CSVAAVNYGYTF. Here the CDR3 DNA reads TGCAGCGTTGCGGCGGTGAACTATGGCTACACCTTC.

The chain has TRBV6-5 and TRBJ2-1, with 7 bases identical to TRBD1. The CDR3 runs 15 residues. From germline, CDR1 is MNHEY and CDR2 SVGAGI. J gave up 2 bases and V 9 bases, and 10 bases lay outside the gene matches. CDR3 nucleotides: TGTGCCAGTACTACAGGGGTAGGCACCTACAATGAGCAGTTCTTC. It translates to CASTTGVGTYNEQFF.

The chain employs TRBV5-5 and TRBJ1-1; D is undetermined. CDR1 SGHKS and CDR2 YYEKEE come from the germline V gene (reference sequence). This CDR3 spans 16 amino acids. V was pared by 4 bases and J by 4 bases, with 20 bases between. The CDR3 spells CASSPRLVVGGTEAFF. The CDR3 DNA is TGTGCCAGCAGCCCACGACTAGTAGTGGGAGGCACTGAAGCTTTCTTT. The whole variable domain, remainder taken from reference TRBV5-5 and TRBJ1-1, is DAGVTQSPTHLIKTRGQQVTLRCSPISGHKSVSWYQQVLGQGPQFIFQYYEKEERGRGNFPDRFSARQFPNYSSELNVNALLLGDSALYLCASSPRLVVGGTEAFFGQGTRLTVV.

This chain uses TRBV19 with TRBJ1-1; 11 bases map to TRBD1. Germline CDR1 and CDR2: LNHDA and SQIVND (reference sequence). The CDR3 spans 16 residues. V dropped 5 bases and J dropped 2; count of bases not matched to a gene: 7. The CDR3 protein is CASSPLDRGLNTEAFF. The CDR3, as DNA: TGTGCCAGTAGTCCCCTGGACAGGGGGCTAAACACTGAAGCTTTCTTT.

This clone was detected a few times. The chain uses TRBV19 and TRBJ2-3, with 16 bases that match TRBD2. CDR3 size: 19 residues. Looked up from germline, CDR1 is LNHDA and CDR2 is SQIVND (reference sequence). Trimming took 7 bases from V and 0 from J; bases not matched to a gene: 10. The CDR3 sequence is CASTTGLAGGRSSTDTQYF. The CDR3 DNA follows: TGTGCCAGTACCACGGGACTAGCGGGAGGGAGGTCTAGCACAGATACGCAGTATTTT.

The rearrangement links TRBV29-1 to TRBJ2-3; 12 bases line up with TRBD1. V lost 4 bases to trimming and J lost 7 bases; unmatched junction nucleotides: 6. The length of the CDR3 is 14 residues. Germline loops: CDR1 SQVTM, CDR2 ANQGSEA. CDR3 in amino acids: CSVGRGQGANTQYF. CDR3 sequence (DNA): TGCAGCGTTGGAAGGGGACAGGGGGCTAATACGCAGTATTTT.

This clone was picked up one time. The rearrangement uses TRBV5-6 and TRBJ2-6; D is undetermined. The V gene lost 0 bases and the J gene lost 8 bases, with 9 bases spanning the gap. CDR3 length: 14 amino acids. CDR1 is SGHDT, CDR2 YYEEEE, per germline. The CDR3 is CASSLAWHPNVLTF. The CDR3 DNA sequence: TGTGCCAGCAGCTTGGCCTGGCATCCCAACGTCCTGACTTTC.

This clone is a singleton in its sample. The CDR3 DNA follows: TGTGCCAGCAGTTCCGCGCAGGGCCTATGGGCTCAGCCCCAGCATTTT. The encoded protein is CASSSAQGLWAQPQHF. The genes are TRBV27 and TRBJ1-5, with D perhaps TRBD1 (5 bases). The CDR3 totals 16 residues. The V end was cut by 4 bases, the J end by 6 bases, with 19 bases between. The germline V gene encodes CDR1 MNHEY and CDR2 SMNVEV (reference sequence).

The CDR3 DNA reads TGTGCCTTCGCACACCAAAATAATTCACCCCTCCACTTT. This codes for CAFAHQNNSPLHF. The chain joins TRBV30 to TRBJ1-6; no reliable D call. The CDR3 has 13 residues. V lost 7 bases, J lost 5 bases, and 12 bases lay in between. Germline V gene lookup returns CDR1 GTSNPN and CDR2 SVGIG (reference sequence).

This chain connects TRBV30 to TRBJ2-7; TRBD1 matches at 8 bases. The V segment lost 3 bases and the J segment 9 bases; nucleotides outside the gene matches: 10. The CDR3 has 13 amino acids. CDR1 is GTSNPN, CDR2 SVGIG, per germline (reference sequence). The CDR3 DNA follows: TGTGCCTGGAGCGCGGAACAGGGGGTCGGGCAGTACTTC. It yields the protein CAWSAEQGVGQYF.

This chain uses TRBV5-1 with TRBJ1-2; D unresolved. The CDR3 has 16 amino acids. Germline CDR1 is SGHRS and CDR2 is YFSETQ. Between the trimmed V and J ends, which lost 0 bases and 4 bases, there was a span of 16 bases. DNA for the CDR3: TGCGCCAGCAGCTTGGCCCCCGGTGGAGGCAGCTATGGCTACACCTTC. It is translated as CASSLAPGGGSYGYTF. The variable domain in full, with the rest retrieved from reference TRBV5-1 and TRBJ1-2, is KAGVTQTPRYLIKTRGQQVTLSCSPISGHRSVSWYQQTPGQGLQFLFEYFSETQRNKGNFPGRFSGRQFSNSRSEMNVSTLELGDSALYLCASSLAPGGGSYGYTFGSGTRLTVV.

The chain links TRBV5-4 to TRBJ1-3, with 7 positions matching TRBD1. This CDR3 comprises 17 residues. Germline V lookup: CDR1 SGHNT, CDR2 YYREEE (reference sequence). J was trimmed by 0 bases and V by 0 bases; bases with no gene match: 6. The DNA for the CDR3 is TGTGCCAGCAGCTTGGCGGGACAGCTTAACTCTGGAAACACCATATATTTT. Protein product: CASSLAGQLNSGNTIYF.

The chain carries TRBV6-2 or TRBV6-3 and TRBJ2-1; 9 positions match TRBD2. The J segment lost 4 bases and the V segment lost 4 bases, leaving 5 bases of the junction unmatched. The CDR3 covers 15 residues. Germline lookup yields CDR1 MNHEY and CDR2 SVGEGT. In DNA, the CDR3 is TGTGCCAGCAGTTCAAGCGGGGGGCGGTACAATGAGCAGTTCTTC. Protein: CASSSSGGRYNEQFF.

Only one count was recorded for this clone. The V call is TRBV7-8, the J call TRBJ1-2, with D unclear. This CDR3 contains 16 residues. The V and J ends lost 2 bases and 4 bases respectively, with 17 bases between them. Germline V gives CDR1 SGHVS, CDR2 FQNEAQ. CDR3 DNA: TGTGCCAGCAGCTTACACGAACAGTCCCAGGCCTATGGCTACACCTTC. It codes for CASSLHEQSQAYGYTF. Together with reference TRBV7-8 and TRBJ1-2, the CDR3 gives the full variable domain: GAGVSQSPRYKVAKRGQDVALRCDPISGHVSLFWYQQALGQGPEFLTYFQNEAQLDKSGLPSDRFFAERPEGSVSTLKIQRTQQEDSAVYLCASSLHEQSQAYGYTFGSGTRLTVV.

This clone occurred a few times. This chain uses TRBV5-1 with TRBJ2-7; D might be TRBD2 (7 bases). V gave up 3 bases and J gave up 9 bases, with 16 bases separating them. The length of the CDR3 is 13 residues. Germline CDR1 SGHRS, CDR2 YFSETQ. CDR3 protein: CASSSGEGVGQYF. CDR3 coding DNA: TGCGCCAGCAGCTCCGGGGAGGGGGTCGGGCAGTACTTC.

The chain couples TRBV7-3 to TRBJ2-3; TRBD2 aligns across 7 bases. The CDR3 runs to 14 residues. Per germline, CDR1 SGHTA and CDR2 FQGTGA. V lost 5 bases and J lost 0; bases outside the gene matches: 2. The CDR3 DNA sequence: TGTGCCAGCAGCAAGCGGGAAAGCACAGATACGCAGTATTTT. Its translation: CASSKRESTDTQYF. The full variable domain, its missing parts supplied by reference TRBV7-3 and TRBJ2-3, is GAGVSQTPSNKVTEKGKYVELRCDPISGHTALYWYRQSLGQGPEFLIYFQGTGAADDSGLPNDRFFAVRPEGSVSTLKIQRTERGDSAVYLCASSKRESTDTQYFGPGTRLTVL.

This rearrangement joins TRBV7-9 to TRBJ1-4, with a weak D call TRBD1 (6 bases). The CDR3 is 15 residues long. From germline, CDR1 is SEHNR and CDR2 FQNEAQ (reference sequence). V was trimmed by 1 base and J by 8 bases, leaving 14 bases between them. DNA of the CDR3: TGTGCCAGCAGCTTAGTTCGGGGACACGGCGAAAAACTGTTTTTT. Translation: CASSLVRGHGEKLFF.